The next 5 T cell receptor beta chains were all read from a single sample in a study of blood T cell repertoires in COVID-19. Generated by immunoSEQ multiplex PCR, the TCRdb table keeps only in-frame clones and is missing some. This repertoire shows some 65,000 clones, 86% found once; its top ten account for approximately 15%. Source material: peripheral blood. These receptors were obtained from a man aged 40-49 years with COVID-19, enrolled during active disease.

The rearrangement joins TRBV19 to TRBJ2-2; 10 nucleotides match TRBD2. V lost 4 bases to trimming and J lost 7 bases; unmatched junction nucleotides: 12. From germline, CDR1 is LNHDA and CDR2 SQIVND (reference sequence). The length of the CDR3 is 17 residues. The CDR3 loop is CASSTAAGGPSGGELFF. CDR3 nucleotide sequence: TGTGCCAGTAGTACCGCAGCGGGGGGGCCCTCAGGCGGGGAGCTGTTTTTT.

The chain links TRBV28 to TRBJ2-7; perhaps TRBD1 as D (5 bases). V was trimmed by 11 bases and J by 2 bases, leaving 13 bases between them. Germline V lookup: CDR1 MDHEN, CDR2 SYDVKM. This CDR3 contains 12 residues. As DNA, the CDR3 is TGTGCCTCACAGGTAAAGGCCTACGAGCAGTACTTC. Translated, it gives CASQVKAYEQYF.

The CDR3 DNA follows: TGTGCCAGCAGTTCTGACGGGGGGGCCTACAATGAGCAGTTCTTC. Translated: CASSSDGGAYNEQFF. The chain employs TRBV6-6 and TRBJ2-1; TRBD2 agrees at 8 bases. Germline V lookup: CDR1 MNHNY, CDR2 SVGAGI (reference sequence). Germline trimming cut 4 bases from V and 2 bases from J; bases unmatched to any gene: 4. This CDR3 contains 15 residues.

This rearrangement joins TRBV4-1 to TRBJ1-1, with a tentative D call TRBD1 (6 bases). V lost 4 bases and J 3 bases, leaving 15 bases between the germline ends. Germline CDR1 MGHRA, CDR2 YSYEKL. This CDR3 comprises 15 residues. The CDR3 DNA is TGCGCCAGCAGCCGTTCAGGGGTTACCGACACTGAAGCTTTCTTT. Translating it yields CASSRSGVTDTEAFF.

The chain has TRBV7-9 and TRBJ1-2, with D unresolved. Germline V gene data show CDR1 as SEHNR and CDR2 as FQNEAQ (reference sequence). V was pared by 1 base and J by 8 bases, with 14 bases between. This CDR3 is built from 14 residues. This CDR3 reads CASSLEWSERGYTF. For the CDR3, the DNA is TGTGCCAGCAGCTTAGAATGGTCGGAGAGAGGCTACACCTTC.